This is a list of T cell receptor beta chains from one sample in a study of blood T cell repertoires in COVID-19. The table came from immunoSEQ multiplex PCR; TCRdb's copy has only in-frame clones and leaves some out. The sample includes more than 200,000 clones, roughly 90% seen only once; the top ten take roughly 4%. Source material: PBMCs or T cells enriched from blood (not recorded which). Receptor source: a woman younger than 45 who had recovered from COVID-19. Both conserved end residues are part of each CDR3. A D gene is named only where the DNA matches it firmly.

.	TRBV27	TRBJ1-4	TGTGCCAGCAGTCGGGGGGGCCTCGGTGAAAAACTGTTTTTT	CASSRGGLGEKLFF
.	TRBV11-2	TRBJ1-2	TGTGCCAGCAGCGATTACTTCGGACAGCAAACTAACTATGGCTACACCTTC	CASSDYFGQQTNYGYTF
.	TRBV19	TRBJ1-2	TGTGCCAGTAGTATAGCAGGGCCTCATGGCTACACCTTC	CASSIAGPHGYTF
.	TRBV5-1	TRBJ1-3	TGCGCCAGCAGCTTGGCGGCAGGGGCTGGAAACACCATATATTTT	CASSLAAGAGNTIYF
TRBD2	TRBV6-2/TRBV6-3	TRBJ2-1	TGTGCCAGCAGTTACGAAATTCGGGAGGGCCCCTACAATGAGCAGTTCTTC	CASSYEIREGPYNEQFF
TRBD2	TRBV11-2	TRBJ2-7	TGTGCCAGCCAGGCGGGAGGCTACGAGCAGTACTTC	CASQAGGYEQYF
TRBD1	TRBV7-2	TRBJ1-2	TGTGCCAGCAGCCTACGACAGGGGGACTATGGCTACACCTTC	CASSLRQGDYGYTF
.	TRBV5-6	TRBJ1-5	TGTGCCAGCAGCTTGAGAGGACAAATTAGCAATCAGCCCCAGCATTTT	CASSLRGQISNQPQHF
TRBD1	TRBV5-1	TRBJ2-7	TGCGCCAGCTCCCCAGGGACAGGGGCCTACGAGCAGTACTTC	CASSPGTGAYEQYF
.	TRBV18	TRBJ1-5	TGTGCCAGCTCACCTACGTTAGGGGGGGACAATCAGCCCCAGCATTTT	CASSPTLGGDNQPQHF
.	TRBV10-3	TRBJ1-4	TGTGCCATCAGTGAAAGCCAGGGGCCCAATGAAAAACTGTTTTTT	CAISESQGPNEKLFF
.	TRBV6-5	TRBJ2-5	TGTGCCAGCAGAAGCAGGGAAGAGACCCAGTACTTC	CASRSREETQYF
TRBD2	TRBV11-2	TRBJ2-1	TGTGCCAGCAGTCCGTTAGCGGGAGGGTCGGGTGAGCAGTTCTTC	CASSPLAGGSGEQFF